These 12 T cell receptor beta chains came from one sample sequenced in a study of OX40 agonist ivuxolimab in advanced cancers. The data were produced by immunoSEQ multiplex PCR, yet TCRdb's version contains in-frame clones alone and is incomplete. Among around 80,000 clones, approximately 86% were seen once, and the ten largest hold approximately 0.93%. The sequencing used CD4+ or CD8+ T cells sorted from blood, collected in a trial of the OX40 agonist ivuxolimab. The origin of the receptors is an adult with an advanced solid tumor such as melanoma, head and neck, liver or kidney cancer.

V usage is TRBV6-1 and J usage is TRBJ1-3; maybe TRBD1 (6 bases). CDR3 length: 15 residues. The germline gives CDR1 MNHNS, CDR2 SASEGT. The germline V and J ends were trimmed by 10 bases and 6 bases, with 22 bases remaining between them. In DNA form, the CDR3 reads TGTGCCACTACCCCGGGACACGGGTTCGTAAACACCATATATTTT. As protein: CATTPGHGFVNTIYF.

V and J are TRBV5-6 and TRBJ2-7; TRBD1 aligns across 7 bases. The CDR3 has 15 amino acids. V lost 7 bases, J lost 3 bases, and 13 bases stayed unmatched. Germline V gives CDR1 SGHDT, CDR2 YYEEEE. In DNA form, the CDR3 reads TGTGCCAGCTCCCGACAGGGCTCATACTACTACGAGCAGTACTTC. Translation: CASSRQGSYYYEQYF. Drawing the rest from reference TRBV5-6 and TRBJ2-7, the complete variable domain is DAGVTQSPTHLIKTRGQQVTLRCSPKSGHDTVSWYQQALGQGPQFIFQYYEEEERQRGNFPDRFSGHQFPNYSSELNVNALLLGDSALYLCASSRQGSYYYEQYFGPGTRLTVT.

CDR3: CASSVGTFGYGYTF. The DNA of the CDR3 is TGTGCCAGCAGCGTAGGGACATTCGGCTATGGCTACACCTTC. This rearrangement joins TRBV7-2 to TRBJ1-2, with D possibly matching TRBD1 (6 bases). Trimming stripped 5 bases from V and 4 bases from J, with 14 bases between. The germline gives CDR1 SGHTA, CDR2 FQGNSA. The CDR3 covers 14 residues.

This rearrangement joins TRBV29-1 to TRBJ2-7, with 10 nucleotides matching TRBD1. The germline V gene has CDR1 SQVTM and CDR2 ANQGSEA. CDR3 length: 12 amino acids. Trimming removed 8 bases from V and 3 bases from J; junction bases left unmatched: 4. CDR3 nucleotides: TGCAGCTCCCGGGACAGGGGCTACGAGCAGTACTTC. It is translated as CSSRDRGYEQYF.

CDR3 residues: CASSQVVGPNEKLFF. As DNA, the CDR3 is TGCGCCAGCAGCCAAGTCGTCGGACCCAATGAAAAACTGTTTTTT. The rearrangement joins TRBV4-1 to TRBJ1-4; D unclear. V was shortened by 1 base and J by 5 bases, with 11 bases between the two germline ends. Germline-derived CDR1 and CDR2 are MGHRA and YSYEKL. The CDR3 has 15 residues.

This chain joins TRBV19 and TRBJ1-6, with 9 bases identical to TRBD1. From germline, CDR1 is LNHDA and CDR2 SQIVND (reference sequence). J lost 10 bases, V lost 5 bases, and 6 bases had no gene match. The CDR3 extends over 14 amino acids. The CDR3 loop is CASSETGGRSPLHF. In nucleotides, the CDR3 is TGTGCCAGTAGTGAAACAGGGGGCAGATCACCCCTCCACTTT.

V gene TRBV7-9 combines with J gene TRBJ2-3; D is unresolved. Trimming left V 7 bases short and J 0 bases short, with 17 bases between. The CDR3 loop spans 16 amino acids. Germline loops: CDR1 SEHNR, CDR2 FQNEAQ (reference sequence). The CDR3 loop is CASTLPGATSTDTQYF. Here the CDR3 DNA reads TGTGCCAGCACCCTCCCAGGAGCGACGAGCACAGATACGCAGTATTTT.

Only one count was recorded for this clone. This chain uses TRBV12-2 with TRBJ2-5; TRBD2 was called by the table and not checked on the DNA. TRBV12-2 is noted as a pseudogene. The CDR3 spans 16 residues. The CDR3 DNA sequence: TGTGCAAGTCGCCACCAGATGCGGGGGGCCTTAAAGACCCAGTACTTC. As protein: CASRHQMRGALKTQYF.

This clone was observed a handful of times. V usage is TRBV2 and J usage is TRBJ2-2, with D perhaps matching TRBD2 (6 bases). Germline loops: CDR1 SNHLY, CDR2 FYNNEI. This CDR3 is built from 16 residues. Between the trimmed V and J ends, which lost 7 bases and 4 bases, there was a span of 19 bases. CDR3 sequence (DNA): TGTGCCAGCACCAGTGGGCAGGGAGGATTCACCGGGGAGCTGTTTTTT. Translated, it gives CASTSGQGGFTGELFF. The variable domain in full, completed from reference TRBV2 and TRBJ2-2, reads EPEVTQTPSHQVTQMGQEVILRCVPISNHLYFYWYRQILGQKVEFLVSFYNNEISEKSEIFDDQFSVERPDGSNFTLKIRSTKLEDSAMYFCASTSGQGGFTGELFFGEGSRLTVL.

V and J are TRBV5-4 and TRBJ1-4, with D maybe TRBD1 (5 bases). Per the germline V gene, CDR1 is SGHNT and CDR2 is YYREEE (reference sequence). The CDR3 is 15 amino acids. V lost 0 bases to trimming and J lost 8 bases, with 14 bases between them. The CDR3 protein is CASSLAGGAGEKLFF. The CDR3 DNA is TGTGCCAGCAGCTTGGCCGGCGGGGCTGGGGAAAAACTGTTTTTT.

The rearrangement links TRBV18 to TRBJ2-1; D perhaps matches TRBD2 (6 bases). The CDR3 extends over 15 amino acids. The ends were cut back, 3 bases at V and 6 bases at J, with 15 bases in the middle. Germline CDR1 is KGHSH and CDR2 is LQKENI. CDR3 nucleotides: TGTGCCAGCTCACCGGCTGGGACTTCGCGCAATGAGCAGTTCTTC. Its translation: CASSPAGTSRNEQFF. The entire variable domain, with the rest obtained from reference TRBV18 and TRBJ2-1, is as follows: NAGVMQNPRHLVRRRGQEARLRCSPMKGHSHVYWYRQLPEEGLKFMVYLQKENIIDESGMPKERFSAEFPKEGPSILRIQQVVRGDSAAYFCASSPAGTSRNEQFFGPGTRLTVL.

V and J are TRBV11-2 and TRBJ1-1; the match to TRBD1 covers 8 bases. The junction had 10 bases not matched to a gene; V was cut back by 6 bases and J by 7 bases. From germline, CDR1 is SGHAT and CDR2 FQNNGV. This CDR3 has 14 amino acids. CDR3 amino acids: CASRLRTGTGEAFF. CDR3 DNA: TGTGCCAGCAGGCTAAGGACAGGGACGGGTGAAGCTTTCTTT. The variable domain in full, with the rest retrieved from reference TRBV11-2 and TRBJ1-1, is EAGVAQSPRYKIIEKRQSVAFWCNPISGHATLYWYQQILGQGPKLLIQFQNNGVVDDSQLPKDRFSAERLKGVDSTLKIQPAKLEDSAVYLCASRLRTGTGEAFFGQGTRLTVV.